The following is a TCR beta chain sequence with its context. What it binds is not known. This entry comes from a study of cytomegalovirus exposure and HLA in healthy donors. Study background: From donors who were HLA-typed, an early data release held 75 million to 85 million unique TCRs.

Primers for the PCR totalled 60 Vbeta and 13 Jbeta. Some clones are missing from TCRdb's copy, which holds only in-frame ones; the method was immunoSEQ multiplex PCR. The sample holds 150,000 to 250,000 clones, more than 75% seen once. Overall study results and limits: A prior analysis recorded that most TCR beta V segments were productive about 87% or about 30% of the time. CMV serostatus was the only immune exposure information that was available.

The receptor's source is a woman in her forties or fifties in good health and CMV-seropositive. Sequencing used PBMCs.

DNA for the CDR3: TGTGCCAGCAGGGCAGGGGAAAATGAAAAACTGTTTTTT. Translating it yields CASRAGENEKLFF. V gene TRBV6-5 combines with J gene TRBJ1-4; TRBD1 might be the D (6 bases). Looked up from germline, CDR1 is MNHEY and CDR2 is SVGAGI. This CDR3 is built from 13 residues. The germline V and J ends were trimmed by 6 bases and 5 bases, with 10 bases remaining between them.